The rows below give T cell receptor beta chains drawn from one sample of a study of cytomegalovirus exposure and HLA in healthy donors. Repertoires were generated with immunoSEQ multiplex PCR, while TCRdb's copy carries only in-frame clones and drops some. This table lists 60,000 to 100,000 clones. The sequenced sample consisted of PBMCs. These receptors all stem from a man in his thirties or forties in good health and CMV-seronegative. The CDR3 runs from the conserved cysteine through the conserved F or W. D genes are given only for firm matches.

J: TRBJ2-6; V: TRBV5-4; D: NA; DNA: TGTGCCAGCAGCCTCGGGTATTTTGGGGCCAACGTCCTGACTTTC; CDR3: CASSLGYFGANVLTF
J: TRBJ1-1; V: TRBV18; D: TRBD1; DNA: TGTGCCAGCTCACAGGGGGCGGGCACTGAAGCTTTCTTT; CDR3: CASSQGAGTEAFF
J: TRBJ2-6; V: TRBV9; D: NA; DNA: TGTGCCAGCAGCGTAGCTCGACGGAGCTCTGGGGCCAACGTCCTGACTTTC; CDR3: CASSVARRSSGANVLTF
J: TRBJ2-1; V: TRBV4-1; D: TRBD2; DNA: TGCGCCAGCAGCCGCCTACTAGCGGGCCTTTCCAATGAGCAGTTCTTC; CDR3: CASSRLLAGLSNEQFF
J: TRBJ2-1; V: TRBV19; D: NA; DNA: TGTGCCAGTAGTCCCCTCGGGTCATACAATGAGCAGTTCTTC; CDR3: CASSPLGSYNEQFF
J: TRBJ2-7; V: TRBV7-8; D: NA; DNA: TGTGCCAGCAGCTTAGTGGACTTCTCCTACGAGCAGTACTTC; CDR3: CASSLVDFSYEQYF
J: TRBJ1-2; V: TRBV7-9; D: NA; DNA: TGTGCCAGCAGCCGACCCACTCCAAGGGGGGGCTACACCTTC; CDR3: CASSRPTPRGGYTF
J: TRBJ1-4; V: TRBV5-1; D: NA; DNA: TGCGCCAGCAGCTCAGGCACTAATGAAAAACTGTTTTTT; CDR3: CASSSGTNEKLFF
J: TRBJ2-1; V: TRBV4-2; D: TRBD1; DNA: TGTGCCAGCAGCCAAGTATGGGACAGGGGTGGCTACAATGAGCAGTTCTTC; CDR3: CASSQVWDRGGYNEQFF
J: TRBJ2-7; V: TRBV6-5; D: TRBD1; DNA: TGTGCCAGCAGTTACTCCCCAGGGGGTATCTACGAGCAGTACTTC; CDR3: CASSYSPGGIYEQYF
J: TRBJ2-4; V: TRBV29-1; D: NA; DNA: TGCAGCGTTGAAAGAGATCCAGAAGGGAGATTAGTAGACATTCAGTACTTC; CDR3: CSVERDPEGRLVDIQYF
J: TRBJ2-3; V: TRBV7-9; D: NA; DNA: TGTGCCAGCAGCACTCGGGACTTTTCCCCAGATACGCAGTATTTT; CDR3: CASSTRDFSPDTQYF
J: TRBJ1-1; V: TRBV19; D: TRBD1; DNA: TGTGCCAGTAGTCTCCGGACAGGAAGCACTGAAGCTTTCTTT; CDR3: CASSLRTGSTEAFF
J: TRBJ2-7; V: TRBV15; D: NA; DNA: TGTGCCACCAGCAGAGAAGGGGGTTACGTCTACGAGCAGTACTTC; CDR3: CATSREGGYVYEQYF
J: TRBJ2-5; V: TRBV7-6; D: NA; DNA: TGTGCCAGCAGCTTAGTGGAGGGGGCCGGGGGTGGTGGAGAGACCCAGTACTTC; CDR3: CASSLVEGAGGGGETQYF
J: TRBJ2-5; V: TRBV5-4; D: TRBD1; DNA: TGTGCCAGCAGCTCGGGACAGCTCCAAGAGACCCAGTACTTC; CDR3: CASSSGQLQETQYF
J: TRBJ1-1; V: TRBV18; D: NA; DNA: TGTGCCAGCTCACCATTGGCCACGTCCACTGAAGCTTTCTTT; CDR3: CASSPLATSTEAFF
J: TRBJ1-5; V: TRBV4-1; D: NA; DNA: TGCGCCAGCAGCCAAGGCCTGGACTACAATCAGCCCCAGCATTTT; CDR3: CASSQGLDYNQPQHF
J: TRBJ1-2; V: TRBV6-1; D: TRBD1; DNA: TGTGCCAGCAGTGTGTCCCTGCAGGGGGTCTATGGCTACACCTTC; CDR3: CASSVSLQGVYGYTF
J: TRBJ1-2; V: TRBV5-1; D: NA; DNA: TGCGCCAGCAGCCAGGGACTTCTCGATGGCTACACCTTC; CDR3: CASSQGLLDGYTF
J: TRBJ1-6; V: TRBV6-1; D: NA; DNA: TGTGCCAGCAGTGAAGCTTCGGGAATTTCACCCCTCCACTTT; CDR3: CASSEASGISPLHF
J: TRBJ2-5; V: TRBV7-3; D: NA; DNA: TGTGCCAGCAGCCCCAACCGGGAGACCCAGTACTTC; CDR3: CASSPNRETQYF
J: TRBJ2-1; V: TRBV11-2; D: NA; DNA: TGTGCCAGCAGCCTCACCCCAGGACAGTACAATGAGCAGTTCTTC; CDR3: CASSLTPGQYNEQFF
J: TRBJ1-2; V: TRBV5-6; D: TRBD1; DNA: TGTGCCAGCAGCTTGAACAGGGGTGGCTACACCTTC; CDR3: CASSLNRGGYTF
J: TRBJ2-7; V: TRBV28; D: TRBD1; DNA: TGTGCCAGCATTAACCAAGTGGGCCAGGGGGCGTCTTACTACGAGCAGTACTTC; CDR3: CASINQVGQGASYYEQYF
J: TRBJ1-2; V: TRBV7-2; D: NA; DNA: TGTGCCAGCAGCTTCGGCAGGGTTGATTATGGCTACACCTTC; CDR3: CASSFGRVDYGYTF
J: TRBJ2-3; V: TRBV19; D: NA; DNA: TGTGCCAGTAGTATAGTAGGAGGGACGCTCGGCACAGATACGCAGTATTTT; CDR3: CASSIVGGTLGTDTQYF
J: TRBJ2-3; V: TRBV9; D: TRBD2; DNA: TGTGCCAGCAGCCCCGACCCTGAATATGTTAGCGGGGGGAGAGATACGCAGTATTTT; CDR3: CASSPDPEYVSGGRDTQYF
J: TRBJ1-2; V: TRBV4-1; D: NA; DNA: TGCGCCAGCAGCCAAGGACCAGGTCCCACTTATGGCTACACCTTC; CDR3: CASSQGPGPTYGYTF
J: TRBJ1-1; V: TRBV20-1; D: NA; DNA: TGCAGTGCTGCCGGGTCCACCGAAGCTTTCTTT; CDR3: CSAAGSTEAFF
J: TRBJ1-2; V: TRBV7-8; D: NA; DNA: TGTGCCAGCAGCTTACGGGTCACCTATGGCTACACCTTC; CDR3: CASSLRVTYGYTF
J: TRBJ2-3; V: TRBV6-4; D: TRBD2; DNA: TGTGCCAGCAGTCCGGGACTAGCGAGTTCAGATACGCAGTATTTT; CDR3: CASSPGLASSDTQYF
J: TRBJ2-3; V: TRBV2; D: TRBD2; DNA: TGTGCCAGCATCCGGGGGGTATTCAGCACAGATACGCAGTATTTT; CDR3: CASIRGVFSTDTQYF
J: TRBJ1-1; V: TRBV6-5; D: TRBD1; DNA: TGTGCCAGCAGTTCGGGGACAGGCAAGGCTTTCTTT; CDR3: CASSSGTGKAFF
J: TRBJ1-2; V: TRBV30; D: NA; DNA: TGTGCCTGGAGTGTACCAGGGTTCGGCTACACCTTC; CDR3: CAWSVPGFGYTF
J: TRBJ2-5; V: TRBV9; D: TRBD2; DNA: TGTGCCAGCAGCGTAGCCCCTAGCGGGGGGACCCAAGAGACCCAGTACTTC; CDR3: CASSVAPSGGTQETQYF
J: TRBJ2-5; V: TRBV5-1; D: NA; DNA: TGCGCCAGCAGCTTGCCTAGTGTAAAGGAAGAGACCCAGTACTTC; CDR3: CASSLPSVKEETQYF
J: TRBJ1-2; V: TRBV5-1; D: TRBD1; DNA: TGCGCCAGCAGCTTGGATACAGGGGGCTTACTATCTGGCTACACCTTC; CDR3: CASSLDTGGLLSGYTF
J: TRBJ2-5; V: TRBV6-5; D: NA; DNA: TGTGCCAGCAGTTTACAGGGCCGAGAGACCCAGTACTTC; CDR3: CASSLQGRETQYF
J: TRBJ2-2; V: TRBV7-9; D: NA; DNA: TGTGCCAGCAGCCTCTCGAGCACCGGGGAGCTGTTTTTT; CDR3: CASSLSSTGELFF
J: TRBJ2-7; V: TRBV11-2; D: NA; DNA: TGTGCCAGCAGCCAAGGACAATTCCGCTCCTACGAGCAGTACTTC; CDR3: CASSQGQFRSYEQYF
J: TRBJ2-1; V: TRBV9; D: TRBD2; DNA: TGTGCCAGCAGCGTAGGCTCCGTTATGGTGCGGGAGAATGTAAATGAGCAGTTCTTC; CDR3: CASSVGSVMVRENVNEQFF
J: TRBJ1-1; V: TRBV19; D: NA; DNA: TGTGCCAGCAAAGAGTGGGAGGGAGAAGCTGAAGCTTTCTTT; CDR3: CASKEWEGEAEAFF
J: TRBJ2-3; V: TRBV5-1; D: NA; DNA: TGCGCCAGCAGCTTTGACGGGATTAGCACAGATACGCAGTATTTT; CDR3: CASSFDGISTDTQYF
J: TRBJ2-2; V: TRBV18; D: NA; DNA: TGTGCCAGCTCACCGAGATCAGACAGCACCGGGGAGCTGTTTTTT; CDR3: CASSPRSDSTGELFF